These 7 T cell receptor beta chains share one sample of origin, sequenced in a study of T cell repertoires in cytomegalovirus infection. These TCRs are of unknown antigen specificity. TCRdb processed the reads anew with MiXCR; each CDR3 protein has one entry. The sample holds approximately 910,000 distinct CDR3 sequences, roughly a third seen once. Sequences were derived from cultured CD8+ T cells from PBMCs, sampled from culture after CMV antigen stimulation. These receptors came from a human donor in good health (CMV status not recorded). Some clones in this sample may be carry-over from other donors' samples.

DNA for the CDR3: TGTGCCAGCAGTCTTCCGACAGAGGGCGAGCAGTACGTC. Amino acids: CASSLPTEGEQYV. The chain has TRBV28 and TRBJ2-7; perhaps D is TRBD1 or TRBD2 (5 bases each). The CDR3 runs to 13 residues. CDR1 and CDR2 from the germline V gene are MDHEN and SYDVKM. V was clipped by 5 bases and J by 6 bases, with 14 bases between them.

This clonotype was detected a few times. DNA for the CDR3: TGTGCCAGCAGCCGACAGGCGTCCGCCTACGAGCAGTACTTC. Protein: CASSRQASAYEQYF. V usage is TRBV27 and J usage is TRBJ2-7, with TRBD1 as a possible D gene (6 bases). The germline V gene encodes CDR1 MNHEY and CDR2 SMNVEV (reference sequence). The CDR3 contains 14 residues. V was pared by 6 bases and J by 2 bases, with 14 bases between.

This clonotype was observed a handful of times. The chain employs TRBV4-2 and TRBJ2-6; no clear D. Germline V gives CDR1 LGHNA, CDR2 YNFKEQ. V was trimmed by 0 bases and J by 4 bases, leaving 4 bases between them. This CDR3 spans 14 amino acids. This CDR3 reads CASSQDPGANVLTF. In nucleotides, the CDR3 is TGTGCCAGCAGCCAAGACCCCGGGGCCAACGTCCTGACTTTC.

This clonotype was seen more than once but under ten times. The junction departs from the called germline gene at one end, perhaps through a read error. The genes are TRBV11-3 and TRBJ2-2; TRBD2 aligns across 7 bases. The CDR3 is 18 amino acids. Germline-derived CDR1 and CDR2 are SGHNT and YENEEA. CDR3 protein: CASSFIGRGTSKTGELFF. The CDR3 nucleotides read TGTGCCAGCAGTTTTATAGGGCGGGGGACGTCGAAGACCGGGGAGCTGTTTTTT.

Details on this clonotype: A junction end diverges from the germline sequence, so it may reflect a read error. The chain recombines TRBV11-1 with TRBJ1-1; 7 nucleotides match TRBD1. Looked up from germline, CDR1 is SGHAT and CDR2 is FQDESV (reference sequence). This CDR3 is built from 14 residues. The DNA of the CDR3 is TGTGTCAGCAGCGTCACAGGGGAGGCCACTGAAGCTTTCTTT. Residues: CVSSVTGEATEAFF. Variable domain in full (rest from reference TRBV11-1 and TRBJ1-1): EAEVAQSPRYKITEKSQAVAFWCDPISGHATLYWYRQILGQGPELLVQFQDESVVDDSQLPKDRFSAERLKGVDSTLKIQPAELGDSAMYLCVSSVTGEATEAFFGQGTRLTVV.

The chain has TRBV27 and TRBJ1-5, with D possibly TRBD1 on 6 matching bases. CDR1 MNHEY and CDR2 SMNVEV come from the germline V gene (reference sequence). This CDR3 is built from 14 residues. V shed 6 bases and J shed 4 bases, with 13 bases lying between them. CDR3 DNA sequence: TGTGCCAGCAGCCCCGGGACAATAAATCAGCCCCAGCATTTT. Amino acids: CASSPGTINQPQHF.

Many counts were recorded for this clonotype. The chain recombines TRBV7-6 with TRBJ2-1, with D perhaps matching TRBD1 (5 bases). The V gene's germline CDR1 is SGHVS and CDR2 FNYEAQ. V lost 6 bases, J lost 5 bases, and 26 bases lay in between. This CDR3 is built from 18 residues. The DNA for the CDR3 is TGTGCCAGCAGTCCTCCTATCGAATCGGACAATCCCAACAATGAGCAGTTCTTC. This encodes CASSPPIESDNPNNEQFF.